This T cell receptor (beta chain) emerged from a study of blood T cell repertoires in COVID-19. Study in general: Material from acute and convalescent COVID-19 was sourced from the United States, Italy and Spain. From T cells, B-cell-depleted T cells, or PBMCs came the material, which was cDNA or gDNA.

The CDR3 is 11 residues long. The V and J ends lost 4 bases and 7 bases respectively, with 7 bases between them. Germline loops: CDR1 SGHAT, CDR2 FQNNGV. In the source study's methods: Amplifying reference gene primers gave estimates of nucleated cell counts. Profiling relied on immunoSEQ multiplex PCR, and the TCRdb table lists in-frame clones only, not all of them. Clone size and V and J calls were adopted from that table, with D and trimming inferred from the DNA. The table shows some 200,000 clones, with roughly 81% occurring only once. This sequence originates from a man between 45 and 60 years old who had recovered from COVID-19. The material sequenced was peripheral blood. The chain uses TRBV11-2 and TRBJ1-1, with no clear D. The CDR3 DNA sequence: TGTGCCAGCAGCTCGACTATTGAAGCTTTCTTT. This sequence encodes CASSSTIEAFF.